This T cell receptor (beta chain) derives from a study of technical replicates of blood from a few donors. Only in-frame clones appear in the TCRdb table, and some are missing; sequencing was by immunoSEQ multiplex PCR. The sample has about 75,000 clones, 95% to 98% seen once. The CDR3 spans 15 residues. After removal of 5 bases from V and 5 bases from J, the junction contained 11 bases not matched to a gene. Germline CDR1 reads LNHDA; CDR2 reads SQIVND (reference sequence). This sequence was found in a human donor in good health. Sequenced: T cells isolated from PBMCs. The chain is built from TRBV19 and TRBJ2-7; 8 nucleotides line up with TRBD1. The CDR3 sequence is CASSALQGVFHEQYF. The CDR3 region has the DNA TGTGCCAGTAGTGCCTTACAGGGGGTTTTCCACGAGCAGTACTTC.